This TCR beta chain stems from a study of control samples from healthy donors and cancer patients (dated by TCRdb to the early 2020s). V loses 6 bases, J loses 0 bases, and the germline ends lie 11 bases apart. The CDR3 covers 14 residues, taking in both the cysteine and the phenylalanine. Only the CDR3 DNA is retained, 42 bases long and in frame from the first base. The germline V gene encodes CDR1 MNHEY and CDR2 SVGEGT. Notes on this clone: Its antigen target is currently unknown. There are no base qualities to consult, and no much larger clone falls within one base.

The library was produced with the immunoSEQ multiplex PCR assay. The immuneACCESS repertoire file appears here via TCRdb, limited to in-frame rearrangements. These files lack a portion of the clones; in checked studies, under half of the deficit traces to unresolved V genes, and the cause of the others is not known. The sample profile shows about 180,000 clones; approximately 94% of them were found once. Around 1.5% of the sample belongs to the ten largest clones. The sequence was obtained from a man aged 25-40 years in good health. The sequencing sample was made of blood. The receptor chain draws on TRBV6-2 or TRBV6-3 and TRBJ1-1, with an unclear D gene assignment. The DNA is as follows: TGTGCCAGCAGCTTTAACAGTTTGAACACTGAAGCTTTCTTT. Its protein product is CASSFNSLNTEAFF.